This T cell receptor beta chain was identified in a study of cytomegalovirus exposure and HLA in healthy donors. Findings and caveats of the study: Among TCR sequences, most were rare, though some public TCRs appeared in many donors. Among the most significant clusters, several appeared linked to common viral pathogens in a later analysis. From TCR beta sequences, most subjects' HLA-A and HLA-B alleles were reportedly predicted accurately. Later analysis placed DRB1 highest and HLA-C lowest in TCR association rates, which differed by HLA locus.

Remarks on this clone: The antigen is not known.

The length of the CDR3 is 13 residues. Looked up from germline, CDR1 is GTSNPN and CDR2 is SVGIG (reference sequence). V lost 2 bases to trimming and J lost 5 bases, with 12 bases between them. PCR amplification relied on 60 Vbeta primers (plus 13 Jbeta primers). Using immunoSEQ multiplex PCR, the repertoire was profiled, and TCRdb retains in-frame clones only, with some absent. This sample has about 160,000 clones, with roughly 80% found just once. Sequencing was done on a sample of PBMCs. The chain links TRBV30 to TRBJ2-5; D is ambiguous. This clonotype was obtained from a female donor in good health and CMV-seronegative. CDR3 coding DNA: TGTGCCTGGAGTAACAAACTTAGCGAGACCCAGTACTTC. It is translated as CAWSNKLSETQYF.